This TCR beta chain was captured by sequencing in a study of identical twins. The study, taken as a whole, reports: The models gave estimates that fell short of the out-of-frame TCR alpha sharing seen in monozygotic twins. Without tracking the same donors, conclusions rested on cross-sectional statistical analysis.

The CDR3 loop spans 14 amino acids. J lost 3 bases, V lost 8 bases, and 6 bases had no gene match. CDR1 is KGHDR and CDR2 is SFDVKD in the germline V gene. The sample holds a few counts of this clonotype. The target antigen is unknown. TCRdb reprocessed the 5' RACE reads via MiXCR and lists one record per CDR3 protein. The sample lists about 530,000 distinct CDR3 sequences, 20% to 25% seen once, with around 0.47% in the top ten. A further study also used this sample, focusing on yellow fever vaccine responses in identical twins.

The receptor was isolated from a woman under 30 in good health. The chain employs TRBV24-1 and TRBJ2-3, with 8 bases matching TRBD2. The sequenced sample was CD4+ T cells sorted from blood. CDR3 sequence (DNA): TGTGCCACCACGGGGACTAGTCCGACAGATACGCAGTATTTT. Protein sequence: CATTGTSPTDTQYF.